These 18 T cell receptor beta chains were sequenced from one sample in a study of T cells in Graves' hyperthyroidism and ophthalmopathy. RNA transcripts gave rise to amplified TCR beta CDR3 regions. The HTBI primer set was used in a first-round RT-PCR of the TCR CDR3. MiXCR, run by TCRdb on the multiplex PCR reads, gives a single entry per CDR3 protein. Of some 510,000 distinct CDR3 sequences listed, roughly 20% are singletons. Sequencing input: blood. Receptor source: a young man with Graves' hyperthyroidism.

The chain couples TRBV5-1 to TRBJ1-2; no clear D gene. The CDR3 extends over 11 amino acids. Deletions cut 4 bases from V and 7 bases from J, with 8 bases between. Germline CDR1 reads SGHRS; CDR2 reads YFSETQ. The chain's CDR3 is CASSGEGGYTF. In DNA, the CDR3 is TGCGCCAGCAGCGGCGAGGGTGGCTACACCTTC.

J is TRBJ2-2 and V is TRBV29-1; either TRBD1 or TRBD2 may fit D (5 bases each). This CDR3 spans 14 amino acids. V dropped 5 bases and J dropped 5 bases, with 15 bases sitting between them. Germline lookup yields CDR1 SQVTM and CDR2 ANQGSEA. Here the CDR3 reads CSVRGQEPTGELFF. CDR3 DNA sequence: TGCAGCGTTCGGGGCCAGGAGCCTACCGGGGAGCTGTTTTTT.

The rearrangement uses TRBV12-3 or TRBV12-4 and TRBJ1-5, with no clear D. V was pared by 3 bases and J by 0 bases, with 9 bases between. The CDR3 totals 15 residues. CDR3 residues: CASSFGIHSNQPQHF. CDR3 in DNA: TGTGCCAGCAGTTTTGGGATCCATAGCAATCAGCCCCAGCATTTT.

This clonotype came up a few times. CDR3 DNA: TGCGCCAGCAGCCAACTAGGACGAAGTACTGAAGCTTTCTTT. Amino acids: CASSQLGRSTEAFF. The chain has TRBV4-1 and TRBJ1-1; D gene uncertain. The CDR3 has 14 residues. Germline CDR1 is MGHRA and CDR2 is YSYEKL. Between the trimmed V and J ends, which lost 2 bases and 5 bases, there was a span of 12 bases.

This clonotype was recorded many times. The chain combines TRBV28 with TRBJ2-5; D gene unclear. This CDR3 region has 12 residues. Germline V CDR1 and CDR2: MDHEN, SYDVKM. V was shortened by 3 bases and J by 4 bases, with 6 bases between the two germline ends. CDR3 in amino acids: CASSFKGETQYF. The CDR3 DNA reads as TGTGCCAGCAGTTTTAAGGGAGAGACCCAGTACTTC.

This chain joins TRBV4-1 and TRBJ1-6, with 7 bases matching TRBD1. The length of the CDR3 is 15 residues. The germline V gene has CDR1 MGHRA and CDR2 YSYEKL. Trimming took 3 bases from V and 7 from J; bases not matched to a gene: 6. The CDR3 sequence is CASSHAGGFNSPLHF. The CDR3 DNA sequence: TGCGCCAGCAGCCATGCAGGGGGATTCAATTCACCCCTCCACTTT.

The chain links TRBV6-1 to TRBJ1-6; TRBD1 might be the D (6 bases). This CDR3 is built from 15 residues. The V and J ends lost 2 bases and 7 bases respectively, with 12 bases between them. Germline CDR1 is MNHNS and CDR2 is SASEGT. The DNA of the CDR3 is TGTGCCAGCAGTGAAAGGGGGGTTGGGAATTCACCCCTCCACTTT. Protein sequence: CASSERGVGNSPLHF.

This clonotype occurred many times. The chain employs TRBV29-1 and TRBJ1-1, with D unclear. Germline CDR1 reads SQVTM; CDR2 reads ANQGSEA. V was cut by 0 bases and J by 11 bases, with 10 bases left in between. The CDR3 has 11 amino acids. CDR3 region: CSVEDGGMAFF. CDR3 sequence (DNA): TGCAGCGTTGAAGATGGCGGGATGGCTTTCTTT.

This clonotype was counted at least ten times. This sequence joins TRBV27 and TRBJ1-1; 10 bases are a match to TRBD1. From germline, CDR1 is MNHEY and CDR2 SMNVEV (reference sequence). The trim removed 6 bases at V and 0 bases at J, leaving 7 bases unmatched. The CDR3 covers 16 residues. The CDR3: CASSRQGAVMNTEAFF. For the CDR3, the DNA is TGTGCCAGCAGCAGACAGGGGGCCGTTATGAACACTGAAGCTTTCTTT.

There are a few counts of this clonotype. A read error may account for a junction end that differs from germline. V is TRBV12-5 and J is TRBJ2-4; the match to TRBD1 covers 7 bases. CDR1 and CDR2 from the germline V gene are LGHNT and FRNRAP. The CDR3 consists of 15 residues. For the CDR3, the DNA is TGTGCTAGTGGCCCTTCTGGACAGGAACAAAACATGCAGTACTTC. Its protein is CASGPSGQEQNMQYF.

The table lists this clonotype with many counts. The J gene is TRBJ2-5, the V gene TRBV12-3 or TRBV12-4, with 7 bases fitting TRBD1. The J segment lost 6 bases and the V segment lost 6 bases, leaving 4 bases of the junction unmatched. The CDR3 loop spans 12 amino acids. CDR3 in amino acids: CASSYRGQTQYF. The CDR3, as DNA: TGTGCCAGCAGCTACAGGGGTCAGACCCAGTACTTC.

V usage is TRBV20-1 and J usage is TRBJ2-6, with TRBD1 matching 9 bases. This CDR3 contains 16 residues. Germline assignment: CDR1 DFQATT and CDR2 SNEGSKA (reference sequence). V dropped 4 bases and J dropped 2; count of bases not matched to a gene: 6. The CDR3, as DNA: TGCAGTGCTACCCAGACAGGGGGGACTGGGGCCAACGTCCTGACTTTC. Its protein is CSATQTGGTGANVLTF.

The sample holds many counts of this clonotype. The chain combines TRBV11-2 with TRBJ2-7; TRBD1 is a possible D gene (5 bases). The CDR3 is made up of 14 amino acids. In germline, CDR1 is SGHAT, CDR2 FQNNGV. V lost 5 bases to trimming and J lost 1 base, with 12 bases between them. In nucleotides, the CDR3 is TGTGCCAGCAGCCTTGGACACGGTTCCTACGAGCAGTACTTC. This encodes CASSLGHGSYEQYF. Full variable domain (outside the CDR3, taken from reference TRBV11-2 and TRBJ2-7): EAGVAQSPRYKIIEKRQSVAFWCNPISGHATLYWYQQILGQGPKLLIQFQNNGVVDDSQLPKDRFSAERLKGVDSTLKIQPAKLEDSAVYLCASSLGHGSYEQYFGPGTRLTVT.

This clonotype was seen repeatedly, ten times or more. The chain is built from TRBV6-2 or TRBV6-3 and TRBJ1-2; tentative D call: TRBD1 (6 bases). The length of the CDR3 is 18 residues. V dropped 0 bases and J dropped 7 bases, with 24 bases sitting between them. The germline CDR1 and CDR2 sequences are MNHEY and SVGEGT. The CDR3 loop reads CASSYSNLRKGHSAGYTF. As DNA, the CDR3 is TGTGCCAGCAGTTACTCTAACCTAAGAAAGGGACATTCGGCTGGCTACACCTTC.

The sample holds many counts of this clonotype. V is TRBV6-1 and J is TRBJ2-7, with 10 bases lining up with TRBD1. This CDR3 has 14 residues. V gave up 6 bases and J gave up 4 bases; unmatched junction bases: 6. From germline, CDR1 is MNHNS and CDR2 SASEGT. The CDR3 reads CASSSGQGRYEQYF. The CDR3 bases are TGTGCCAGCAGCTCGGGACAGGGGAGGTACGAGCAGTACTTC.

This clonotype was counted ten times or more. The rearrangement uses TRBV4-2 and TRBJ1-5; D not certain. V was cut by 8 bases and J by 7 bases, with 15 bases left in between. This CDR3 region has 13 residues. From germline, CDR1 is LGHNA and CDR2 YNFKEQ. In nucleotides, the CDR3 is TGTGCCAGCTGTCGAGATTTAGGACAGCCCCAGCATTTT. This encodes CASCRDLGQPQHF.

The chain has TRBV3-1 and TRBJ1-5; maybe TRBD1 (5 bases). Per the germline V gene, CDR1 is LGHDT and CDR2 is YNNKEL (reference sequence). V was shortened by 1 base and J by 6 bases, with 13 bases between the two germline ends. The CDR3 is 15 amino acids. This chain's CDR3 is CASSQGSTRGQPQHF. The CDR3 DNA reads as TGTGCCAGCAGCCAAGGGTCTACAAGGGGTCAGCCCCAGCATTTT.

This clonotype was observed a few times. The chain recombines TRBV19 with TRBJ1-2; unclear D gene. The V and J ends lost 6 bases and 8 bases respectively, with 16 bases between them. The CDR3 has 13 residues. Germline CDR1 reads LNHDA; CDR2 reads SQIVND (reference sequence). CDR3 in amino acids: CASSLSRVSGYTF. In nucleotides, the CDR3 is TGTGCCAGTAGCCTTAGTCGGGTAAGCGGCTACACCTTC.